The rows below give T cell receptor beta chains drawn from one sample of a study of PD-L1 blockade in urothelial cancer. Clones were read by immunoSEQ multiplex PCR, and TCRdb kept only the in-frame ones, dropping some. The sample shows approximately 100,000 clones, about 90% of them seen only once. This specimen was PBMCs, taken around atezolizumab (anti-PD-L1) treatment. The receptors come from a woman of 80 years or more with urothelial cancer. Each CDR3 is given with its conserved first and last residue. D genes are given only for firm matches. Part of the rows lack a size; the others show once, few, many or a class for expanded clones.

V gene	J gene	D gene	CDR3 length	clone size	CDR3 protein	CDR3 DNA
TRBV11-2	TRBJ1-1	NA	15	NA	CASSLQAGVNTEAFF	TGTGCCAGCAGCTTACAGGCCGGGGTGAACACTGAAGCTTTCTTT
TRBV10-3	TRBJ2-1	TRBD2	19	NA	CAISQGIGLAGVPYNEQFF	TGTGCCATCAGTCAGGGCATAGGACTAGCGGGAGTGCCCTACAATGAGCAGTTCTTC
TRBV10-1	TRBJ2-1	NA	14	few	CASSEPSRGHEQFF	TGCGCCAGCAGTGAGCCGAGTAGGGGCCATGAGCAGTTCTTC
TRBV28	TRBJ1-5	NA	14	NA	CASSLEYSNQPQHF	TGTGCCAGCAGTTTGGAGTATAGCAATCAGCCCCAGCATTTT
TRBV14	TRBJ2-6	NA	17	NA	CASSLEGALSGANVLTF	TGTGCCAGCAGCCTGGAGGGGGCTCTCTCTGGGGCCAACGTCCTGACTTTC
TRBV29-1	TRBJ1-2	NA	10	NA	CSVDEGGETF	TGCAGCGTTGACGAGGGCGGGGAAACCTTC
TRBV29-1	TRBJ1-3	TRBD1	14	NA	CSVEDRGVGNTIYF	TGCAGCGTAGAAGACAGGGGGGTAGGAAACACCATATATTTT
TRBV5-4	TRBJ1-4	NA	14	NA	CASSLATANEKLFF	TGTGCCAGCAGCTTGGCGACAGCTAATGAAAAACTGTTTTTT
TRBV27	TRBJ2-1	TRBD2	15	NA	CASSFGLAGGREQFF	TGTGCCAGCAGTTTTGGGCTAGCGGGAGGGAGGGAGCAGTTCTTC
TRBV6-5	TRBJ2-2	NA	13	once	CASRSEGRGELFF	TGTGCCAGCCGATCGGAGGGGCGCGGGGAGCTGTTTTTT
TRBV5-1	TRBJ2-3	TRBD2	14	NA	CASRESSGTDTQYF	TGCGCCAGCAGGGAATCTAGCGGAACAGATACGCAGTATTTT
TRBV19	TRBJ2-7	TRBD2	15	NA	CASSIWEGGSYEQYF	TGTGCCAGTAGTATCTGGGAGGGAGGCTCCTACGAGCAGTACTTC
TRBV27	TRBJ2-7	NA	14	NA	CASSLGHRTYEQYF	TGTGCCAGCAGTTTAGGGCACCGAACCTACGAGCAGTACTTC
TRBV12-5	TRBJ1-1	NA	13	few	CASGLVGGTEAFF	TGTGCTAGTGGTTTGGTAGGGGGCACTGAAGCTTTCTTT
TRBV19	TRBJ1-2	TRBD1	17	NA	CASSILGQGAANYGYTF	TGTGCCAGTAGTATTTTGGGACAGGGGGCTGCTAACTATGGCTACACCTTC
TRBV5-4	TRBJ2-3	TRBD2	17	NA	CASSLGGVAGGTDTQYF	TGTGCCAGCAGCTTGGGGGGGGTAGCGGGAGGCACAGATACGCAGTATTTT
TRBV28	TRBJ1-2	NA	14	NA	CASRAQGGGHGYTF	TGTGCCAGCCGGGCCCAGGGAGGAGGGCATGGCTACACCTTC
TRBV6-1	TRBJ2-3	NA	15	once	CASSEIGGPTDTQYF	TGTGCCAGCAGTGAAATCGGGGGGCCCACAGATACGCAGTATTTT
TRBV25-1	TRBJ2-7	TRBD1	14	NA	CASSPGGSQYEQYF	TGTGCCAGCAGTCCAGGGGGCTCTCAGTACGAGCAGTACTTC
TRBV7-2	TRBJ2-1	NA	14	NA	CASSLGGPYNEQFF	TGTGCCAGCAGCTTAGGGGGCCCCTACAATGAGCAGTTCTTC
TRBV5-1	TRBJ2-7	TRBD2	15	NA	CASSLDRAGEGEQYF	TGCGCCAGCAGCTTGGATCGCGCGGGAGAGGGCGAGCAGTACTTC
TRBV11-2	TRBJ2-3	TRBD1	15	NA	CASRSGTGVTDTQYF	TGTGCCAGCAGGTCCGGGACAGGGGTCACAGATACGCAGTATTTT
TRBV7-3	TRBJ2-2	TRBD1	15	once	CASSLRQGGTGELFF	TGTGCCAGCAGCCTCCGACAGGGTGGCACCGGGGAGCTGTTTTTT
TRBV7-6	TRBJ2-1	NA	17	NA	CASSFSPPGTLNNEQFF	TGTGCCAGCAGCTTCTCCCCCCCCGGGACTCTTAACAATGAGCAGTTCTTC
TRBV5-6	TRBJ2-5	TRBD2	16	NA	CASSFGFSGRGETQYF	TGTGCCAGCAGCTTCGGATTTAGCGGGAGGGGAGAGACCCAGTACTTC
TRBV5-1	TRBJ1-4	NA	14	NA	CASSFAQGNEKLFF	TGCGCCAGCAGCTTTGCCCAGGGGAATGAAAAACTGTTTTTT
TRBV28	TRBJ1-1	TRBD1	13	NA	CASRTRDRVKAFF	TGTGCCAGCAGGACCCGGGACAGGGTTAAAGCTTTCTTT
TRBV28	TRBJ2-5	TRBD2	18	NA	CASRPSPSRSSGKETQYF	TGTGCCAGCAGGCCATCCCCGAGCCGGAGTAGCGGGAAAGAGACCCAGTACTTC
TRBV7-6	TRBJ2-5	TRBD2	16	NA	CASNLGLAGGGETQYF	TGTGCCAGCAACCTGGGACTAGCGGGAGGTGGCGAGACCCAGTACTTC
TRBV7-9	TRBJ2-7	NA	15	NA	CASSKAGTSNGEQYF	TGTGCCAGCAGCAAAGCCGGGACTTCCAATGGCGAGCAGTACTTC
TRBV30	TRBJ2-7	NA	12	NA	CAWSVLVYEQYF	TGTGCCTGGAGTGTACTGGTCTACGAGCAGTACTTC
TRBV5-1	TRBJ2-2	NA	14	once	CASSRQVNTGELFF	TGCGCCAGCAGCCGGCAGGTGAACACCGGGGAGCTGTTTTTT
TRBV7-9	TRBJ2-7	TRBD1	16	once	CASSFGLFEGQDEQYF	TGTGCCAGCAGCTTTGGGTTGTTTGAGGGACAGGACGAGCAGTACTTC
TRBV19	TRBJ2-2	NA	14	NA	CAVPLMGNTGELFF	TGTGCCGTCCCGTTAATGGGCAACACCGGGGAGCTGTTTTTT
TRBV30	TRBJ1-3	NA	13	NA	CAWTRTAENTIYF	TGTGCCTGGACCAGGACAGCAGAAAACACCATATATTTT
TRBV4-2	TRBJ1-1	NA	16	NA	CASSQDQAGKNTEAFF	TGTGCCAGCAGCCAAGATCAGGCAGGGAAGAACACTGAAGCTTTCTTT
TRBV27	TRBJ2-5	NA	14	once	CASSLRVAQETQYF	TGTGCCAGCAGTCTCCGTGTAGCTCAAGAGACCCAGTACTTC
TRBV30	TRBJ2-2	TRBD2	12	NA	CAWTSGPGELFF	TGTGCCTGGACTAGCGGCCCCGGGGAGCTGTTTTTT
TRBV5-1	TRBJ2-7	TRBD1	14	once	CASRSGQGWNEQYF	TGCGCCAGCCGTTCTGGACAGGGGTGGAACGAGCAGTACTTC
TRBV19	TRBJ2-1	NA	17	NA	CASSIDDSISSYNEQFF	TGTGCCAGTAGTATAGATGACTCGATTAGCTCCTACAATGAGCAGTTCTTC
TRBV30	TRBJ2-3	TRBD2	15	once	CAWTLSGSVTDTQYF	TGTGCCTGGACCTTGAGCGGGAGCGTCACAGATACGCAGTATTTT
TRBV28	TRBJ2-7	TRBD2	17	NA	CASSLSFRTSGTNEQYF	TGTGCCAGCAGTTTAAGCTTCCGAACTAGCGGGACAAACGAGCAGTACTTC
TRBV5-4	TRBJ2-1	NA	17	once	CASSFGGAGSSYNEQFF	TGTGCCAGCAGCTTTGGGGGAGCGGGTAGCTCCTACAATGAGCAGTTCTTC
TRBV30	TRBJ1-4	NA	12	NA	CAVGLPGEKLFF	TGTGCTGTGGGACTACCCGGGGAAAAACTGTTTTTT
TRBV19	TRBJ2-2	NA	15	NA	CASSIGSRATGELFF	TGTGCCAGTAGTATAGGGAGCAGGGCCACCGGGGAGCTGTTTTTT
TRBV28	TRBJ2-7	NA	15	NA	CASTNGAGDGYEQYF	TGTGCCAGCACCAATGGGGCAGGGGATGGATACGAGCAGTACTTC
TRBV11-2	TRBJ1-1	NA	15	NA	CASSLNRVTTGEAFF	TGTGCCAGCAGCTTAAACAGGGTCACAACGGGGGAAGCTTTCTTT
TRBV6-1	TRBJ2-2	NA	15	NA	CASSLGQLNTGELFF	TGTGCCAGCAGTTTAGGACAACTTAACACCGGGGAGCTGTTTTTT